The T cell receptor (beta chain) described here comes from a study of T cell responses to AZD1222 COVID-19 vaccine. The study's findings and limits: White British donors predominated, females outnumbered males, and clonal diversity was possibly underestimated. Of the AZD1222 recipients, only 5 or 6 were seropositive at baseline.

Here immunoSEQ multiplex PCR was the method, and the copy in TCRdb shows in-frame clones only, minus some. This sample has over 110,000 clones, with 80% to 95% found just once. The CDR3 has 12 amino acids. Germline values: CDR1 SNHLY, CDR2 FYNNEI. The V and J ends lost 6 bases and 8 bases, in that order; junction bases with no gene match: 6. Only one count was recorded for this clone. Its antigen is unknown. The origin of this receptor is an adult in good health. Sequenced here: peripheral blood, sampled on day 0 of AZD1222 vaccination. The V gene is TRBV2, the J gene TRBJ1-2; 7 nucleotides agree with TRBD1. CDR3 bases: TGTGCCAGCAGCTACAGGGGTCAAGGCTACACCTTC. Translated, it gives CASSYRGQGYTF.